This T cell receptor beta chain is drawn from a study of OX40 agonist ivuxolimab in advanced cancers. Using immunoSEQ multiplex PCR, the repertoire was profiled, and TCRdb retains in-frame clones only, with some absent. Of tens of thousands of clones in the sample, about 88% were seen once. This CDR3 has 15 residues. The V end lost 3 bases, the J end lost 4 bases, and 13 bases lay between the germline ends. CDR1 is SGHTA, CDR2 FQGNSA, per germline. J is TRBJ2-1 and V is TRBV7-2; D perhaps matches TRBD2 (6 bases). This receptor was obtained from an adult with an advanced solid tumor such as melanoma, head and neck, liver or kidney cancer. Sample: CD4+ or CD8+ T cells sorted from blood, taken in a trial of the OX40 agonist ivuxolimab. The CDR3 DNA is TGTGCCAGCAGCTTGTGGGTGGGAGGATACAATGAGCAGTTCTTC. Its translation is CASSLWVGGYNEQFF.